The source of this TCR beta chain is a study of Ad26.COV2.S vaccination and SARS-CoV-2 variants. On the study more broadly: The vaccine Ad26.COV2.S was put into the muscle once, or twice with 56 days between.

TCRdb's table, derived via immunoSEQ multiplex PCR, lists solely in-frame clones and lacks some. This sample yields fewer than 800,000 clones, of which roughly 90% are seen a single time; approximately 1.5% belongs to the top ten. Note on this clone: Its antigen remains unknown.

The CDR3 is 16 amino acids. The trim removed 6 bases at V and 2 bases at J, leaving 7 bases unmatched. Germline V CDR1 and CDR2: MNHNY, SVGAGI (reference sequence). Broader study findings: Vaccine and placebo recipients had similar non-spike TCR breadth.

Treatment given: around 19 received Ad26.COV2.S at low or high dose, single or two shots; roughly five received placebo; per-sample allocation not given. Day 63 after the first vaccine or placebo injection was the time point for sampling. The receptor comes from a person aged 18 to 65 who received the Ad26.COV2.S COVID-19 vaccine or a placebo. Sequencing used peripheral blood, obtained in a trial of Ad26.COV2.S vaccine versus placebo. The chain is built from TRBV6-6 and TRBJ1-3; 10 nucleotides match TRBD1. The DNA of the CDR3 is TGTGCCAGCAGGGGACAGGGGTGGGTGACTGGAAACACCATATATTTT. Translation gives CASRGQGWVTGNTIYF.